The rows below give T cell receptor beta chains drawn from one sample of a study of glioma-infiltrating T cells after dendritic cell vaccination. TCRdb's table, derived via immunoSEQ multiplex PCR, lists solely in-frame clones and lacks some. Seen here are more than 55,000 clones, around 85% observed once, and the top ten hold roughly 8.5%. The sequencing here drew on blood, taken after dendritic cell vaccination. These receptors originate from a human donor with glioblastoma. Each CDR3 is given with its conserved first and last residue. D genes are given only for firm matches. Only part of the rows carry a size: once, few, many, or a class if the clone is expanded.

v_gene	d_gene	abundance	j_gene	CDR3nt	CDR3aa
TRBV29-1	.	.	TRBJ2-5	TGCAGCGTTGAAAAAGGGGGACAAGAGACCCAGTACTTC	CSVEKGGQETQYF
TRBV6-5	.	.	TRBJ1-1	TGTGCCAGCAACAGGGTGAAGAACACTGAAGCTTTCTTT	CASNRVKNTEAFF
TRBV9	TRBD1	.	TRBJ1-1	TGTGCCAGCAGCGCCGAGACAGGGTTCACGCTTCGCGAAGCTTTCTTT	CASSAETGFTLREAFF
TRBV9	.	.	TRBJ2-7	TGTGCCAGCAGCCCCTGGGGCAGCTACGAGCAGTACTTC	CASSPWGSYEQYF
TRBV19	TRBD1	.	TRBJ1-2	TGTGCCAGTACCCCGGGGACAGTCAATGGCTACACCTTC	CASTPGTVNGYTF
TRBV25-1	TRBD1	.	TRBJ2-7	TGTGCCAGCAGTGACCATGGACAGGGGACACCCTACGAGCAGTACTTC	CASSDHGQGTPYEQYF
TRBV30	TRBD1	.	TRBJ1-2	TGTGCCTGGAGCCCGGGACAGGGGTTGTGCACCTTC	CAWSPGQGLCTF
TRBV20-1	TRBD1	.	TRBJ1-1	TGCAGTGCTCCCGCCGGGACAGTAACTTTCTTT	CSAPAGTVTFF
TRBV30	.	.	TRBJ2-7	TGTGCCTGGGGTGCGTCGGGCGAGCAGTACTTC	CAWGASGEQYF
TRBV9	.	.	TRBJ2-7	TGTGCCAGCAGCGTCGGAACAGGCGAGCAGTACTTC	CASSVGTGEQYF
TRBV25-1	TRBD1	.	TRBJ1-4	TGTGCCAGCAGTGATACCCGATGGGGACAGAATAATGAAAAACTGTTTTTT	CASSDTRWGQNNEKLFF
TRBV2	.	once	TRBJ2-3	TGTGCCAGCTTCAGGGTAGCAGATACGCAGTATTTT	CASFRVADTQYF
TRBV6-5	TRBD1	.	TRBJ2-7	TGTGCCAGCAGCCGACTCTGGGACAGCCCCTACGAGCAGTACTTC	CASSRLWDSPYEQYF
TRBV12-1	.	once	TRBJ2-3	TGTGCCAGCAGCTTTGTGCCCCAGCGGTCCACAGATACGCAGTATTTT	CASSFVPQRSTDTQYF
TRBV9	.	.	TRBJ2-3	TGTGCCAGCAGCGTCGACAGAACTAGCACAGATACGCAGTATTTT	CASSVDRTSTDTQYF
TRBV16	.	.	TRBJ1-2	TGTGCCAGCAGCCAATCTTGGGAGTTAGTCTATGGCTACACCTTC	CASSQSWELVYGYTF
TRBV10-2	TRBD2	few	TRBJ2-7	TGCGCCAGCTCTGGGACTAGCGGGGGCTCGCTCCGGGACTTC	CASSGTSGGSLRDF
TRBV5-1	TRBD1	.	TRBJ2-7	TGCGCCAGCAGCTTTGGACCCCTCGGGACAGGCTCCTACGAGCAGTACTTC	CASSFGPLGTGSYEQYF
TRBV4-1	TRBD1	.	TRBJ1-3	TGCGCCAGCAGCCATATTAGGGGGCCCTCTGGAAACACCATATATTTT	CASSHIRGPSGNTIYF
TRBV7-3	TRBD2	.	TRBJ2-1	TGTGCCAGCAGCGCCCGCAGCGGGGGGCGGCTTAATGAGCAGTTCTTC	CASSARSGGRLNEQFF
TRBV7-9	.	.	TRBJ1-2	TGTGCCAGCACAGGGGTTTTGGATGGCTACACCTTC	CASTGVLDGYTF
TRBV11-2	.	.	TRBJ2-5	TGTGCCAGCAGCCCTCGTCGGGAGACCCAGTACTTC	CASSPRRETQYF
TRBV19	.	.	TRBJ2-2	TGTGCCAGTAGTAAGGGGGCGGGGCTCAACACCGGGGAGCTGTTTTTT	CASSKGAGLNTGELFF
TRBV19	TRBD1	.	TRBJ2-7	TGTGCCTCCGCGGCCGGGACAGCCTACGAGCAGTACTTC	CASAAGTAYEQYF
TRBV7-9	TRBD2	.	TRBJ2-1	TGTGCCAGCAGCCGACTAGCGGGGGGCCTAGATGAGCAGTTCTTC	CASSRLAGGLDEQFF
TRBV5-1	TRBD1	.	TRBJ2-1	TGCGCCGGCAGCATCGGGACAGGGGTTCAAGGTGAGCAGTTCTTC	CAGSIGTGVQGEQFF
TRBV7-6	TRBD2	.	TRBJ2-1	TGTGCCAGCAGCTTCGGGACTAACTACAATGAGCAGTTCTTC	CASSFGTNYNEQFF
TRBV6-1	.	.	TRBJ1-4	TGTGCCAGCAGTGGAGGGTTTGCAACTAATGAAAAACTGTTTTTT	CASSGGFATNEKLFF
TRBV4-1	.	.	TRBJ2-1	TGCGCCAGCAGCCAAATACGGCGGGGCTACAATGAGCAGTTCTTC	CASSQIRRGYNEQFF
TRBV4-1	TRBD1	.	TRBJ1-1	TGCGCCAGCAGCCAAGAAATCGGACAGGGGTCGGACACTGAAGCTTTCTTT	CASSQEIGQGSDTEAFF
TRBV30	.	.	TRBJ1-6	TGTGCCTGGAGTGTCACCCCTTGGCGGCAACCAAGCTCCTATAATTCACCCCTCCACTTT	CAWSVTPWRQPSSYNSPLHF